This T cell receptor beta chain was identified in a study of prognosis after radiotherapy for stage I lung cancer. Study overall: All of the patients with non-small cell lung cancer, including roughly seven who had refused surgery, were considered to be medically inoperable. General study points: Reduced Shannon entropy following stereotactic body radiation therapy was recorded in patients who developed distant metastases. Medians of around 10,000 versus 6,900 showed unique TCR clone counts falling after stereotactic body radiation therapy.

Details on this clonotype: Its antigen is not identified. This may be a read error: a much more frequent sequence differs by one nucleotide.

Genomic DNA provided the template from which TCR beta CDR3 was amplified by two-round multiplex PCR. First-round PCR, the initial amplification, used primers specific to each TRBV and TRBJ gene. TCRdb independently ran MiXCR on the multiplex PCR reads; one entry per CDR3 protein. The sample shows nearly 35,000 distinct CDR3 sequences, 25% to 40% of them seen only once. Sequences were derived from PBMCs, sampled before or after stereotactic body radiation therapy (not recorded which). The origin of this receptor is a donor over 45 with non-small cell lung cancer.

CDR3 nucleotide sequence: TGTGCCAGCAGTTACCGAAGGGCGAGGGCGGGGAACACTGAAGCTTTCTTT. As protein: CASSYRRARAGNTEAFF. The chain carries TRBV6-5 and TRBJ1-1; no clear D gene. Germline values: CDR1 MNHEY, CDR2 SVGAGI. The CDR3 totals 17 residues. Trimming pared 2 bases from V and 1 base from J, leaving 17 bases between.